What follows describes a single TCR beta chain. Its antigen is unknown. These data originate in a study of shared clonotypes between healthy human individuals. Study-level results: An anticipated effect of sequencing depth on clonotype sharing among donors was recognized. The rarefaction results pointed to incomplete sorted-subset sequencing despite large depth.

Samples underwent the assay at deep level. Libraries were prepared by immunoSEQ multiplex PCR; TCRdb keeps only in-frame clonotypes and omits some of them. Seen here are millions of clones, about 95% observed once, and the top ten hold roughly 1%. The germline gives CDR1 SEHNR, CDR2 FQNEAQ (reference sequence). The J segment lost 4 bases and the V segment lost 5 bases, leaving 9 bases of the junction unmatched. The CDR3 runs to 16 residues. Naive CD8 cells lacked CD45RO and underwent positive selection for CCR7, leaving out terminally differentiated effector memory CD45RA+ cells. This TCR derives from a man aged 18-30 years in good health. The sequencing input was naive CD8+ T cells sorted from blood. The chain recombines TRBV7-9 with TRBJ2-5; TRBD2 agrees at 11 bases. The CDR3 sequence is CASSGGLAGLGETQYF. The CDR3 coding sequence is TGTGCCAGCAGCGGTGGACTAGCGGGCTTGGGAGAGACCCAGTACTTC.